One sample yielded the 8 T cell receptor beta chains listed below, sequenced in a study of blood T cell repertoires in COVID-19 (dated by TCRdb to about 2020). The receptor library was made with the immunoSEQ multiplex PCR assay. The table comes from immuneACCESS by way of TCRdb, which keeps in-frame sequences with V and J called. Part of the clones is missing from these tables; in studies checked, under half for an unresolved V gene and the rest for unknown reasons. In this sample the table shows about 78,000 clones, over 70% of which occur a single time. The top ten constitute 8.5% to 10% of the sample. The sequenced sample was peripheral blood. All receptors come from a human donor in a cohort sampled during active COVID-19.

V and J are TRBV9 and TRBJ2-5; TRBD1 aligns across 10 bases. This CDR3 contains 18 residues. Germline V lookup: CDR1 SGDLS, CDR2 YYNGEE. The V and J ends lost 4 bases and 0 bases, in that order; junction bases with no gene match: 12. The CDR3 DNA reads TGTGCCAGCAGCTTCCGTCCGGGACAGGGGACCTACCAAGAGACCCAGTACTTC. This translates into CASSFRPGQGTYQETQYF.

The sample holds one count of this clone. This sequence joins TRBV3-1 (or the pseudogene TRBV3-2) and TRBJ2-7; 7 bases are shared with TRBD1. The CDR3 covers 12 residues. Per germline, CDR1 LGHDT and CDR2 YNNKEL (reference sequence). V lost 4 bases and J lost 12; bases outside the gene matches: 9. CDR3 DNA: TGTGCCAGCAGCCCCTCTCGACAGGGAAGGTACTTC. Protein product: CASSPSRQGRYF.

The gene calls are TRBV9 and TRBJ2-1; D perhaps matches TRBD2 (7 bases). With 0 bases removed from V and 10 bases from J, the gap between germline ends came to 14 bases. CDR1 is SGDLS, CDR2 YYNGEE, per germline. The CDR3 consists of 14 residues. CDR3 sequence: CASSVGGGPNEQFF. The CDR3 DNA sequence: TGTGCCAGCAGCGTAGGGGGGGGCCCCAACGAGCAGTTCTTC.

The chain uses TRBV11-3 and TRBJ2-7; 9 bases are shared with TRBD2. This CDR3 has 17 residues. Trimming at V came to 5 bases and at J to 0 bases, leaving 11 bases not matched to a gene. Germline-derived CDR1 and CDR2 are SGHNT and YENEEA. The CDR3 sequence: CASSRNGGGAISYEQYF. CDR3 nucleotides: TGTGCCAGCAGCCGAAACGGCGGGGGGGCAATCTCCTACGAGCAGTACTTC.

J is TRBJ1-1 and V is TRBV30; 7 bases are shared with TRBD1. The V segment lost 3 bases and the J segment 4 bases; nucleotides outside the gene matches: 5. The CDR3 sequence is 13 residues long. Germline loops: CDR1 GTSNPN, CDR2 SVGIG (reference sequence). The CDR3 reads CAWRRQGGTEAFF. The CDR3 region has the DNA TGTGCCTGGAGACGACAGGGAGGCACTGAAGCTTTCTTT.

J is TRBJ2-7 and V is TRBV2; D call uncertain. The CDR3 consists of 11 residues. Looked up from germline, CDR1 is SNHLY and CDR2 is FYNNEI. The V gene lost 6 bases and the J gene lost 2 bases, with 5 bases spanning the gap. The CDR3 protein is CASSQTYEQYF. CDR3 DNA: TGTGCCAGCAGCCAAACCTACGAGCAGTACTTC. The entire variable domain, with the rest obtained from reference TRBV2 and TRBJ2-7, is as follows: EPEVTQTPSHQVTQMGQEVILRCVPISNHLYFYWYRQILGQKVEFLVSFYNNEISEKSEIFDDQFSVERPDGSNFTLKIRSTKLEDSAMYFCASSQTYEQYFGPGTRLTVT.

The chain uses TRBV19 and TRBJ2-4; the match to TRBD1 covers 9 bases. This CDR3 spans 14 amino acids. Germline V gives CDR1 LNHDA, CDR2 SQIVND (reference sequence). The V segment lost 7 bases and the J segment 3 bases; nucleotides outside the gene matches: 4. CDR3 region: CASNRGLDKNIQYF. The CDR3 DNA sequence: TGTGCCAGTAACAGGGGGCTTGACAAAAACATTCAGTACTTC.

The gene calls are TRBV27 and TRBJ1-1; D perhaps matches TRBD1 (6 bases). Per germline, CDR1 MNHEY and CDR2 SMNVEV (reference sequence). V lost 5 bases, J lost 5 bases, and 15 bases lay in between. The CDR3 consists of 14 residues. The DNA of the CDR3 is TGTGCCAGCAGTGCGACTACAGGGCAGACTGAAGCTTTCTTT. Translation gives CASSATTGQTEAFF.